This TCR beta chain was sequenced for a study of molecular identifiers for immune sequencing clone quantification. Background on the study: Across replicate runs, RNA obtained from about 19,000 or 110,000 naive CD8 cells was divided into five, with four undergoing sequencing.

The sorting of naive CD8 T cells used the CD8+CD4-CCR7+CD45RA+ phenotype. Germline V gene lookup returns CDR1 SQVTM and CDR2 ANQGSEA. This CDR3 contains 13 residues. Trimming stripped 1 base from V and 4 bases from J, with 7 bases between. TCRdb recomputed calls from the PCR reads with MiXCR, one row per CDR3 protein. The sample contains about 500,000 distinct CDR3 sequences, less than 30% of which appear only once. The TCR originated in a human donor in good health. Some libraries in this study had Jurkat cell RNA spiked in. The chain is built from TRBV29-1 and TRBJ2-2; possible D gene TRBD2, 5 bases. Input material: naive CD8+ T cells from blood, with Jurkat cell RNA spiked in. Subset described: FACS-sorted CD8+CD4-CCR7+CD45RA+ naive T cells. The CDR3 coding sequence is TGCAGCGTTGAAGGAGGGATCACCGGGGAGCTGTTTTTT. The encoded protein is CSVEGGITGELFF.